This T cell receptor beta chain was identified in a study of cytomegalovirus exposure and HLA in healthy donors. General study results and limits: Later analysis indicated greater clonal expansion among HLA-associated TCR beta chains than among equally common other chains. The investigators catalogued 150 or so TCR beta chains as cytomegalovirus-associated. There were several of the most significant clusters that appeared linked to common viral pathogens in a later analysis. V- and J-gene trimming in TCR beta was tied to a missense DCLRE1C variant by an analysis performed later.

This CDR3 has 16 residues. Germline V gene data show CDR1 as SGHTA and CDR2 as FQGTGA. Losses at the gene ends were 0 bases for V and 6 bases for J; bases not matched to a gene: 2. The PCR had 60 Vbeta and 13 Jbeta primers. This table comes from immunoSEQ multiplex PCR, and its TCRdb copy is limited to in-frame clones, with some not included. The data contain 100,000 or so clones, 70% of them singletons. Points on this clone: What it binds is unknown.

Sequencing was carried out using PBMCs. The clonotype comes from a man aged 50-60 years in good health and CMV-seronegative. The rearrangement joins TRBV7-3 to TRBJ2-1; TRBD2 agrees at 13 bases. This CDR3 reads CASSLTGTSGINEQFF. The CDR3 region has the DNA TGTGCCAGCAGCTTAACCGGGACTAGCGGGATCAATGAGCAGTTCTTC.